This T cell receptor (beta chain) emerged from a study of regulatory dendritic cells for organ transplantation. Study-wide results and caveats: Naive CD4+ and CD8+ repertoires were highly diverse; memory CD8+ was most oligoclonal.

Assay: immunoSEQ multiplex PCR; the TCRdb copy retains only in-frame clones and omits some. This table has just under 30,000 clones, about 75% appearing once. Details on this clone: The antigen remains unidentified.

The CDR3 extends over 18 amino acids. Germline loops: CDR1 LNHNV, CDR2 YYDKDF (reference sequence). V lost 5 bases, J lost 1 base, and 12 bases stayed unmatched. Sequencing was done on a sample of memory CD4+ T cells from blood. As for subset: CD45RO+ memory T cells. This sequence was found in a human donor in good health. The gene calls are TRBV15 and TRBJ2-5, with 11 bases lining up with TRBD2. The CDR3 loop is CATSEGLRLAGGQETQYF. CDR3 sequence (DNA): TGTGCCACCAGCGAAGGACTACGGCTAGCGGGGGGCCAAGAGACCCAGTACTTC.